The T cell receptor (beta chain) described here comes from a study of beta chain features in type 1 diabetes. At the level of the study: Similarity in age, gender and cell yields was seen between patients and healthy donors.

CDR1 is SGHDT, CDR2 YYEEEE, per germline. The CDR3 spans 14 residues. Trimming cost V 4 bases and J 6 bases, with 15 bases left between them. As to this clone: Antigen: not known.

Expressed TCRB transcripts were sequenced, since all the RNA that had been isolated was reverse transcribed. Some 3.6 million reads was the average for naive, central memory and regulatory T cell samples. The method was immunoSEQ multiplex PCR; TCRdb's version includes in-frame clones alone and lacks a portion of them. This table has fewer than 350,000 clones, 15% appearing once. Study-wide findings and caveats: Type 1 diabetes patients had moderately but significantly shorter TCRB CDR3s in all four CD4+ subsets. Within the patient group, naive, central memory and Treg TCRB repertoires appeared more similar to each other than within healthy donors.

The sequenced sample consisted of naive CD4+ T cells from blood. The sequence was collected from a man aged 18-30 years with type 1 diabetes. The chain is built from TRBV5-6 and TRBJ2-3; maybe TRBD2 (7 bases). The DNA of the CDR3 is TGTGCCAGCAGCCTACAGGGAGGGGACGATACGCAGTATTTT. Its translation is CASSLQGGDDTQYF.